Listed below are T cell receptor beta chains from one sample, sequenced in a study of T cell responses to AZD1222 COVID-19 vaccine. Only in-frame clones appear in the TCRdb table, and some are missing; sequencing was by immunoSEQ multiplex PCR. The sample contains 180,000 or so clones, 88% of which appear only once. The specimen was peripheral blood, collected 28 days after the second AZD1222 dose. The receptors were sampled from an adult who received the AZD1222 COVID-19 vaccine. Each CDR3 is given with its conserved first and last residue. The D gene is left open where the match is weak. For some rows the clone size is stated as once, few or many, or as a class when expanded; others skip it.

NA,TRBV7-2,TRBJ1-1,NA,TGTGCCAGCAGCTTGGACTCTCGGAACACTGAAGCTTTCTTT,CASSLDSRNTEAFF
NA,TRBV7-3,TRBJ1-4,few,TGTGCCAGCAGCTTAAACAGTATGGGTGAAAAACTGTTTTTT,CASSLNSMGEKLFF
TRBD1,TRBV6-6,TRBJ2-2,once,TGTGCCAGCAGTTACGAGGGACAGGGGACCGGGGAGCTGTTTTTT,CASSYEGQGTGELFF
NA,TRBV20-1,TRBJ1-2,few,TGCAGTGCTAGACAAAACTATGGCTACACCTTC,CSARQNYGYTF
TRBD1,TRBV27,TRBJ2-3,NA,TGTGCCAGCAGTTCTGACAGGGGGTCGGATACGCAGTATTTT,CASSSDRGSDTQYF
NA,TRBV11-2,TRBJ2-1,NA,TGTGCCAGCAGCCCCGGGGGGCCTGTCACCTACAATGAGCAGTTCTTC,CASSPGGPVTYNEQFF
NA,TRBV5-1,TRBJ2-1,once,TGCGCCAGCAGCCCCCTTTCAGGAGAGGCCAATGAGCAGTTCTTC,CASSPLSGEANEQFF
TRBD2,TRBV28,TRBJ2-7,NA,TGTGCCAGCCTCCTAGCGGGAAAATACGAGCAGTACTTC,CASLLAGKYEQYF
NA,TRBV11-3,TRBJ2-2,NA,TGTGCCAGCAGCTTAGATCCGAGCGGGGAGCTGTTTTTT,CASSLDPSGELFF
NA,TRBV7-9,TRBJ2-7,NA,TGTGCCAGCAGCTCTCAAGGGGGATCTAGCGACGAGCAGTACTTC,CASSSQGGSSDEQYF
NA,TRBV5-4,TRBJ2-1,NA,TGTGCCAGCCCTTCCCGGGGAGCAGGGGATGAGCAGTTCTTC,CASPSRGAGDEQFF
NA,TRBV4-3,TRBJ2-7,NA,TGCGCCAGCAGCCGGGACTTCCAGTCCTACGAGCAGTACTTC,CASSRDFQSYEQYF
NA,TRBV3-1/TRBV3-2,TRBJ2-5,NA,TGTGCCAGTGAACCCGGGTACTTC,CASEPGYF
TRBD2,TRBV4-3,TRBJ2-1,NA,TGCGCCAGCAGCCAAGTAGGAGCGGGAGTCCCCGAGCAGTTCTTC,CASSQVGAGVPEQFF
TRBD1,TRBV27,TRBJ2-7,NA,TGTGCCAGCAGTTTATCAATCACAGGGGTTGGCGAGCAGTACTTC,CASSLSITGVGEQYF
NA,TRBV2,TRBJ2-3,NA,TGTGCCAGCAGATACGACTTGGGTACGCAGTATTTT,CASRYDLGTQYF
TRBD1,TRBV28,TRBJ2-7,NA,TGTGCCAGCAGTACCGGGACAGCACTCTACGAGCAGTACTTC,CASSTGTALYEQYF
NA,TRBV7-3,TRBJ2-7,NA,TGTGCCAGCAGCCCTTTGGGGGCCGGCGAGCAGTACTTC,CASSPLGAGEQYF
NA,TRBV27,TRBJ2-7,NA,TGTGCCAGCCGTGGGGGACACTCCTACGAGCAGTACTTC,CASRGGHSYEQYF
NA,TRBV4-1,TRBJ1-4,NA,TGCGCCAGCAGCCAAGGGAGGGTTCCAACTAATGAAAAACTGTTTTTT,CASSQGRVPTNEKLFF
TRBD1,TRBV5-1,TRBJ2-1,NA,TGCGCCAGCAGCTGGGAGGGTGCAAGGGGACAGGGGGCGTCCTACAATGAGCAGTTCTTC,CASSWEGARGQGASYNEQFF
TRBD2,TRBV27,TRBJ2-2,once,TGTGCCAGCAGCCCGGGACTAGCGGTCACAAGGGACACCGGGGAGCTGTTTTTT,CASSPGLAVTRDTGELFF
TRBD1,TRBV19,TRBJ1-2,NA,TGTGCCAGTAGTCCGGGGACAGGGAACTATGGCTACACCTTC,CASSPGTGNYGYTF
NA,TRBV7-2,TRBJ1-1,once,TGTGCCAGCAGCCCGTCCAGGGGTGATCCTGAAGCTTTCTTT,CASSPSRGDPEAFF
NA,TRBV3-1/TRBV3-2,TRBJ2-3,once,TGTGCCAGCAGCCAAGGGGGTAGCGGAGTGGATACGCAGTATTTT,CASSQGGSGVDTQYF
NA,TRBV30,TRBJ1-1,once,TGTGCCTGGAGTGTAGGTACTGAAGCTTTCTTT,CAWSVGTEAFF